This entry concerns a single T cell receptor beta chain. The PCR ran on 60 Vbeta and 13 Jbeta primers. Sequencing was performed with immunoSEQ multiplex PCR; in TCRdb, only in-frame clones are kept and a portion is missing. Counted here are about 160,000 clones, roughly two thirds occurring once; the ten biggest clones make up less than 3.5%. Germline assignment: CDR1 SGHRS and CDR2 YFSETQ. V lost 2 bases, J lost 5 bases, and 8 bases stayed unmatched. The length of the CDR3 is 15 residues. This sample is drawn from a study of cytomegalovirus exposure and HLA in healthy donors. The chain links TRBV5-1 to TRBJ2-3, with 7 bases lining up with TRBD2. The sequenced sample consisted of PBMCs. This receptor was obtained from a woman aged 40 to 50 in good health and CMV-seropositive. CDR3 DNA: TGCGCCAGCAGCTTCGGTCGGGGGGACGGAGATACGCAGTATTTT. It yields the protein CASSFGRGDGDTQYF. The whole variable domain, filled in from reference TRBV5-1 and TRBJ2-3, reads KAGVTQTPRYLIKTRGQQVTLSCSPISGHRSVSWYQQTPGQGLQFLFEYFSETQRNKGNFPGRFSGRQFSNSRSEMNVSTLELGDSALYLCASSFGRGDGDTQYFGPGTRLTVL.